The clone carrying this T cell receptor beta chain was recorded a few times. This specimen comes from a study of early T cells in non-severe SARS-CoV-2 infection. Study-wide background: The input, bulk RNA from unsorted whole blood, was sequenced, and chains were unpaired.

Researchers tagged individual cDNA molecules with unique molecular identifiers. TCRdb reprocessed the 5' RACE reads via MiXCR and lists one record per CDR3 protein. The sample lists tens of thousands of distinct CDR3 sequences; roughly 7.3% were seen once. Germline CDR1 is LGHNA and CDR2 is YSLEER. Trimming removed 0 bases from V and 4 bases from J, with 13 bases in between. The CDR3 length is 16 residues. This chain uses TRBV4-3 with TRBJ2-1; D may be TRBD2 (5 bases). The receptor was derived from an adult who was a healthcare worker with PCR-confirmed SARS-CoV-2 infection or an uninfected control (not recorded which). The sample comprised whole blood. CDR3 nucleotides: TGCGCCAGCAGCCAAGATAGTATAAGGAGGTACAATGAGCAGTTCTTC. Translating gives CASSQDSIRRYNEQFF.